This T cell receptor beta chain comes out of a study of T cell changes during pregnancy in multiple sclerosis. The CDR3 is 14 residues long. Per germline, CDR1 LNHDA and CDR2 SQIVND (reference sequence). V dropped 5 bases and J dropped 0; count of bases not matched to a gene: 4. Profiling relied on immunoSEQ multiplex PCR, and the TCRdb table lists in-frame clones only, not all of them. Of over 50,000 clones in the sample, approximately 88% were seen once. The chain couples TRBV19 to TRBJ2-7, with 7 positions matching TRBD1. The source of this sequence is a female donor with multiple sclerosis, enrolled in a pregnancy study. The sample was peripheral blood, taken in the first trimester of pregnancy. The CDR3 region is CASSQQGSSYEQYF. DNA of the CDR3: TGTGCCAGTAGTCAACAGGGGTCCTCCTACGAGCAGTACTTC.